The 10 T cell receptor beta chains below come from one sample, sequenced in a study of identical twins. TCRdb recomputed calls from the 5' RACE reads with MiXCR, one row per CDR3 protein. Among 450,000 or so distinct CDR3 sequences listed, 14% were seen once. The same data also went into a second study, on yellow fever vaccine responses in identical twins.

The sample comprised CD4+ T cells sorted from blood. These receptors all come from a woman aged 18-29 years in good health.

This clonotype was counted a few times. V usage is TRBV4-2 and J usage is TRBJ2-7; 9 positions match TRBD2. Germline V lookup: CDR1 LGHNA, CDR2 YNFKEQ. CDR3 length equals 16 residues. Trimming at V came to 4 bases and at J to 3 bases, leaving 10 bases not matched to a gene. CDR3 DNA sequence: TGTGCCAGCAGCCCCCGGGTTAGCGGGAGTAGCTACGAGCAGTACTTC. This codes for CASSPRVSGSSYEQYF.

This clonotype has a handful of counts. This chain connects TRBV20-1 to TRBJ2-1; weak D call: TRBD2 (5 bases). Trimming pared 0 bases from V and 2 bases from J, leaving 17 bases between. Germline-derived CDR1 and CDR2 are DFQATT and SNEGSKA (reference sequence). CDR3 size: 17 residues. The CDR3 bases are TGCAGTGCTAGAGATCCCTCGAGGGCACTCACCTACAATGAGCAGTTCTTC. Protein: CSARDPSRALTYNEQFF.

V usage is TRBV5-1 and J usage is TRBJ1-4, with TRBD1 matching over 11 bases. The CDR3 length is 17 residues. J was trimmed by 7 bases and V by 2 bases; bases with no gene match: 10. From germline, CDR1 is SGHRS and CDR2 YFSETQ. CDR3 in amino acids: CASSFTTRTGGFEKLFF. For the CDR3, the DNA is TGCGCCAGCAGCTTTACAACACGGACAGGGGGCTTTGAAAAACTGTTTTTT. The full variable domain, with the rest looked up from reference TRBV5-1 and TRBJ1-4, is KAGVTQTPRYLIKTRGQQVTLSCSPISGHRSVSWYQQTPGQGLQFLFEYFSETQRNKGNFPGRFSGRQFSNSRSEMNVSTLELGDSALYLCASSFTTRTGGFEKLFFGSGTQLSVL.

This clonotype has a handful of counts. The gene calls are TRBV4-2 and TRBJ2-7, with D maybe TRBD1 (6 bases). The CDR3 totals 16 residues. Between the trimmed V and J ends, which lost 0 bases and 2 bases, there was a span of 14 bases. Germline V gene lookup returns CDR1 LGHNA and CDR2 YNFKEQ. This CDR3 reads CASSQEPDGTTYEQYF. DNA of the CDR3: TGTGCCAGCAGCCAAGAGCCGGACGGGACAACCTACGAGCAGTACTTC.

This clonotype was picked up a small number of times. The chain joins TRBV19 to TRBJ2-3; a weak D match, TRBD2 (5 bases). V lost 0 bases and J 0 bases, leaving 10 bases between the germline ends. The V gene's germline CDR1 is LNHDA and CDR2 SQIVND (reference sequence). The CDR3 runs 16 residues. The CDR3, as DNA: TGTGCCAGTAGTATAGAAGGAGGATCTAGCACAGATACGCAGTATTTT. Its translation: CASSIEGGSSTDTQYF.

V and J are TRBV28 and TRBJ2-1, with a possible D match to TRBD2 (6 bases). Germline CDR1 and CDR2: MDHEN and SYDVKM. The CDR3 loop spans 15 amino acids. V was cut by 2 bases and J by 6 bases, with 14 bases left in between. CDR3 nucleotides: TGTGCCAGCAGTTTAACTAGCTTGGGGGGCAATGAGCAGTTCTTC. Translating gives CASSLTSLGGNEQFF.

This clonotype was picked up a small number of times. The rearrangement uses TRBV20-1 and TRBJ2-7, with 8 bases fitting TRBD2. CDR3 length: 13 residues. CDR1 DFQATT and CDR2 SNEGSKA come from the germline V gene (reference sequence). Germline trimming cut 3 bases from V and 3 bases from J; bases unmatched to any gene: 4. CDR3 region: CSASSGKSYEQYF. CDR3 in DNA: TGCAGTGCTAGTAGCGGGAAAAGCTACGAGCAGTACTTC.

Only a few counts were recorded for this clonotype. The chain employs TRBV27 and TRBJ2-5, with 10 bases aligning to TRBD1. V lost 6 bases and J lost 5; bases outside the gene matches: 9. Germline V gene lookup returns CDR1 MNHEY and CDR2 SMNVEV (reference sequence). The length of the CDR3 is 15 residues. CDR3 in amino acids: CASRGWGQGWETQYF. CDR3 nucleotides: TGTGCCAGCAGGGGCTGGGGACAGGGGTGGGAGACCCAGTACTTC.

The count of this clonotype is one. The rearrangement uses TRBV15 and TRBJ2-5; unclear D gene. Germline values: CDR1 LNHNV, CDR2 YYDKDF (reference sequence). The V gene lost 0 bases and the J gene lost 5 bases, with 13 bases spanning the gap. This CDR3 comprises 15 residues. The CDR3 coding sequence is TGTGCCACCAGCAGAGATCCGGCGGCTGGGGAGACCCAGTACTTC. It yields the protein CATSRDPAAGETQYF.

The chain uses TRBV28 and TRBJ1-5; no firm D call. The CDR3 is 12 amino acids. The ends were cut back, 8 bases at V and 3 bases at J, with 8 bases in the middle. Looked up from germline, CDR1 is MDHEN and CDR2 is SYDVKM. The CDR3 coding sequence is TGTGCCAGCTTAAGGGACAATCAGCCCCAGCATTTT. Its protein product is CASLRDNQPQHF.